This is a list of T cell receptor beta chains from one sample in a study of spatial heterogeneity in lung cancer. TCRdb reprocessed the 5' RACE reads via MiXCR and lists one record per CDR3 protein. Of around 9,800 distinct CDR3 sequences in the sample, approximately 25% were seen once. The sequences come from PBMCs, collected at surgery. Receptors originate from a female donor with early-stage non-small cell lung cancer. CDR3s leave out the opening cysteine and the closing phenylalanine or tryptophan. The order of the fields is V gene, J gene, CDR3 length, CDR3 protein.

>TRBV5-5|TRBJ1-2|12
ASSFPSGIDGYT
>TRBV11-2|TRBJ2-7|16
ASSPINRGGGRTYEQY
>TRBV7-9|TRBJ2-1|13
ASGKRSGRADEQI
>TRBV7-2|TRBJ2-3|11
ASGVDREDTQY
>TRBV20-1|TRBJ1-2|12
SARDSGTFYGYT
>TRBV29-1|TRBJ2-5|14
SVGRWGSGVKETQY
>TRBV12-3/TRBV12-4|TRBJ2-3|14
ASSSRTSGRASTQY
>TRBV7-8|TRBJ2-3|12
ASSLGGPPDTQY
>TRBV24-1|TRBJ2-3|12
ATSGTDSTDTQY
>TRBV28|TRBJ2-7|12
ASSLGGESYEQY
>TRBV27|TRBJ1-5|14
ASRAGGWISNQPQH
>TRBV6-6|TRBJ2-1|12
ASSYDGRDNEQF
>TRBV5-5|TRBJ2-7|13
ASSFSSGETYEQY
>TRBV29-1|TRBJ2-5|11
SVGWGSQETQY
>TRBV3-1|TRBJ1-1|16
ASSQVPFPPGVNTEAF